This T cell receptor (beta chain) is from a study of beta chain features in type 1 diabetes. V was shortened by 0 bases and J by 1 base, with 19 bases between the two germline ends. This CDR3 has 19 amino acids. Germline CDR1 and CDR2: GTSNPN and SVGIG (reference sequence). This clone was seen only a few times. No antigen is known for it. Regarding the study as a whole: Whether TCRB rearrangement is influenced by HLA type was left unresolved in this analysis. High-TCR-expressing cells could be over-represented by cDNA sequencing.

Reverse transcribing all isolated RNA meant expressed TCRB transcripts were sequenced. Clones were read by immunoSEQ multiplex PCR, and TCRdb kept only the in-frame ones, dropping some. Seen here are a few hundred thousand clones, over 11% observed once, and the top ten hold 0.035% to 0.04%. It was via CD45RO/CCR7/CD25/CD127/CD95/CD27 that CD4+ naive, central memory, regulatory and stem cell-like memory cells were sorted. The V call is TRBV30, the J call TRBJ2-6; D is undetermined. The sequencing input was naive CD4+ T cells from blood. This sequence originates from a young man in good health. The CDR3 spells CAWSVRSRHIPSGANVLTF. In DNA form, the CDR3 reads TGTGCCTGGAGTGTAAGGAGTCGACACATACCTTCTGGGGCCAACGTCCTGACTTTC. Full variable domain (missing parts from reference TRBV30 and TRBJ2-6): SQTIHQWPATLVQPVGSPLSLECTVEGTSNPNLYWYRQAAGRGLQLLFYSVGIGQISSEVPQNLSASRPQDRQFILSSKKLLLSDSGFYLCAWSVRSRHIPSGANVLTFGAGSRLTVL.